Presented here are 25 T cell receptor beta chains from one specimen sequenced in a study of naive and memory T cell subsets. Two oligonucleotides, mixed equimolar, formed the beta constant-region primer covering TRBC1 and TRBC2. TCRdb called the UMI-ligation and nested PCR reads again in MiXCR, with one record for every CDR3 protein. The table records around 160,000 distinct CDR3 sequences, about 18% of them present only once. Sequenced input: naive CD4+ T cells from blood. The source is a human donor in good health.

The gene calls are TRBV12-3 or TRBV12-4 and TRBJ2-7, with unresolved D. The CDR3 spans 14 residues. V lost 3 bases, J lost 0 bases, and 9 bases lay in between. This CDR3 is CASSFKGTSYEQYF. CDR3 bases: TGTGCCAGCAGTTTTAAGGGCACCTCCTACGAGCAGTACTTC.

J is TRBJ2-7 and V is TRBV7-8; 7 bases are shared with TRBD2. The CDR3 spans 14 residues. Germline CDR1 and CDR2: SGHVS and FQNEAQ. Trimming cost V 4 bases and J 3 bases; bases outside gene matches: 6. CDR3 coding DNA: TGTGCCAGCAGCTCCATGGGCGGGAGCTACGAGCAGTACTTC. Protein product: CASSSMGGSYEQYF.

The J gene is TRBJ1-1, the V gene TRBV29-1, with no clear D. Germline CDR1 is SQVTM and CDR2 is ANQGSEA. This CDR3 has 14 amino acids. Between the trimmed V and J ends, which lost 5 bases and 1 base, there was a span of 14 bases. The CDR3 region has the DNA TGCAGCGTTCCACGGCGTCAGGCGAACACTGAAGCTTTCTTT. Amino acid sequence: CSVPRRQANTEAFF. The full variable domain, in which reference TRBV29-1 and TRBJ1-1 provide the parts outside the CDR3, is SAVISQKPSRDICQRGTSLTIQCQVDSQVTMMFWYRQQPGQSLTLIATANQGSEATYESGFVIDKFPISRPNLTFSTLTVSNMSPEDSSIYLCSVPRRQANTEAFFGQGTRLTVV.

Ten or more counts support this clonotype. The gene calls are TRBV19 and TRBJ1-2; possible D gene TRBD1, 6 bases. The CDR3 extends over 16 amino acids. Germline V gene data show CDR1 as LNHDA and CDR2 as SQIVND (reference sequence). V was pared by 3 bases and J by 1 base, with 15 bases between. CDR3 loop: CASSIRGQSHNYGYTF. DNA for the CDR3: TGTGCCAGTAGTATTCGTGGACAGTCCCATAACTATGGCTACACCTTC.

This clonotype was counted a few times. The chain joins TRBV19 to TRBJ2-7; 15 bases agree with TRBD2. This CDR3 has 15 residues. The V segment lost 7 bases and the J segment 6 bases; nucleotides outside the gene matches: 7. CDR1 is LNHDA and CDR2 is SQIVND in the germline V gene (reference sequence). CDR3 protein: CASTGLAGGFGEQYF. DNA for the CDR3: TGTGCCAGTACTGGACTAGCGGGAGGGTTCGGCGAGCAGTACTTC.

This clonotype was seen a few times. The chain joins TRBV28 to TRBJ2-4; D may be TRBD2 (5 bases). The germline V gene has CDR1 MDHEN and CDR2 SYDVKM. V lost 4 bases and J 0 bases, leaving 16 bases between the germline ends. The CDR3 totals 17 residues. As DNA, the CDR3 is TGTGCCAGCAGTTCCCCTAGACTAAGATTAGCCAAAAACATTCAGTACTTC. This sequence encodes CASSSPRLRLAKNIQYF.

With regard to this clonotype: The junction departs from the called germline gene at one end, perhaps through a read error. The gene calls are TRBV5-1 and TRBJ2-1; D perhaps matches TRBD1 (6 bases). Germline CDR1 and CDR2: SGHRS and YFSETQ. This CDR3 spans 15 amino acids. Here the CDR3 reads CASSTDRTTYNGQFF. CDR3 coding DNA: TGCGCCAGCAGCACGGACAGAACCACCTACAATGGGCAGTTCTTC.

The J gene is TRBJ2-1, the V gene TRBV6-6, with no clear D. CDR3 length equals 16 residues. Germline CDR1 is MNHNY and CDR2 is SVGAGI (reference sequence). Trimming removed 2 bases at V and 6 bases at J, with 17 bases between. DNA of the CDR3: TGTGCCAGCAGTTACCCGAGTGGCGGACGCGGCAATGAGCAGTTCTTC. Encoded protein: CASSYPSGGRGNEQFF.

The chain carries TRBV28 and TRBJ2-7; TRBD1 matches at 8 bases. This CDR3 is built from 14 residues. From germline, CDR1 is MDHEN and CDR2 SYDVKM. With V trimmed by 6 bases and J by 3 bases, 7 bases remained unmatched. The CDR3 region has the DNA TGTGCCAGCAGATCGGGACAGGACCTCTACGAGCAGTACTTC. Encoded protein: CASRSGQDLYEQYF.

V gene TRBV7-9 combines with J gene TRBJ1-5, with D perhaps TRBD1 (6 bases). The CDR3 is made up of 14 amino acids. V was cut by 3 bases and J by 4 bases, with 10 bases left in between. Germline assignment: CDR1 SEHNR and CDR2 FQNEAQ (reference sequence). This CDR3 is CASSFEGDNQPQHF. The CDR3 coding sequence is TGTGCCAGCAGCTTCGAGGGGGATAATCAGCCCCAGCATTTT.

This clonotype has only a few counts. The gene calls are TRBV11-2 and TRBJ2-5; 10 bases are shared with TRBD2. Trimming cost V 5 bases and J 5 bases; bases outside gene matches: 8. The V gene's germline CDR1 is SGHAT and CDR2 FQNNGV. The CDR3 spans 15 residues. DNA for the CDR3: TGTGCCAGCAGCGAAAGCGGGAGGGCCCGGGAGACCCAGTACTTC. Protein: CASSESGRARETQYF.

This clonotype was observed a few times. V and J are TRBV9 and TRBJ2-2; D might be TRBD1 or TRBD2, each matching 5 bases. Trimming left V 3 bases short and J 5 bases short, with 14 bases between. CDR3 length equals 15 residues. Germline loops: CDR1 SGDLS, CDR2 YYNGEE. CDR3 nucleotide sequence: TGTGCCAGCAGCGGACAGAGCGGAAGAACCGGGGAGCTGTTTTTT. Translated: CASSGQSGRTGELFF.

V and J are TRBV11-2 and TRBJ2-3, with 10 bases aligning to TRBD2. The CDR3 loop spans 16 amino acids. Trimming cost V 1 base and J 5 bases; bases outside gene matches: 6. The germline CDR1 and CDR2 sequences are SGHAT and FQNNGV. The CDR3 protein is CASSLVVAGGGDTQYF. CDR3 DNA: TGTGCCAGCAGCTTAGTAGTAGCGGGAGGTGGAGATACGCAGTATTTT.

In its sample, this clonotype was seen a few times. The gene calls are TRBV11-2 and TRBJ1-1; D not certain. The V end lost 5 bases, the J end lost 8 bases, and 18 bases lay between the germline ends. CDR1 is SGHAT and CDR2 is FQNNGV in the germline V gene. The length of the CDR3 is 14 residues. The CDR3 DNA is TGTGCCAGCAGCCTACCCCTTCAGCTGACCGAAGCTTTCTTT. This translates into CASSLPLQLTEAFF. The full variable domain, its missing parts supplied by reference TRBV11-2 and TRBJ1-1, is EAGVAQSPRYKIIEKRQSVAFWCNPISGHATLYWYQQILGQGPKLLIQFQNNGVVDDSQLPKDRFSAERLKGVDSTLKIQPAKLEDSAVYLCASSLPLQLTEAFFGQGTRLTVV.

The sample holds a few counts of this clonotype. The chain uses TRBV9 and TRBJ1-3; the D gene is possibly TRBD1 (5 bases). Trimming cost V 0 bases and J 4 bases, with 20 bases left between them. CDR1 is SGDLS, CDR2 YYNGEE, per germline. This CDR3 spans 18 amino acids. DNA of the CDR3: TGTGCCAGCAGCGTAGGGTCTAGTGGAGGGGCTTCCGGAAACACCATATATTTT. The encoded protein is CASSVGSSGGASGNTIYF.

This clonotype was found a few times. The CDR3 protein is CASSSRQGRQTQYF. The CDR3, as DNA: TGTGCCAGCAGCTCAAGACAGGGGAGGCAGACCCAGTACTTC. The chain joins TRBV7-2 to TRBJ2-5; TRBD1 aligns across 8 bases. With V trimmed by 4 bases and J by 6 bases, 7 bases remained unmatched. Germline V gives CDR1 SGHTA, CDR2 FQGNSA. The CDR3 length is 14 residues.

In nucleotides, the CDR3 is TGCGCCAGCAGCCGAGGACGCTATGAGGGCGAGCAGTACTTC. Encoded protein: CASSRGRYEGEQYF. The chain couples TRBV4-1 to TRBJ2-7; D may be TRBD2 (5 bases). CDR1 and CDR2 from the germline V gene are MGHRA and YSYEKL. V was cut by 4 bases and J by 6 bases, with 16 bases left in between. There are 14 residues in the CDR3.

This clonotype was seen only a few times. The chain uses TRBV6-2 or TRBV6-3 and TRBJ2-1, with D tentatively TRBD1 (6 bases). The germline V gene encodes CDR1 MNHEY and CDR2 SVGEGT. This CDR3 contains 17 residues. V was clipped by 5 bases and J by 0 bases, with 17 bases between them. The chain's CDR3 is CASSDPGHLVSYNEQFF. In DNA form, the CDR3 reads TGTGCCAGCAGTGATCCGGGACACCTCGTCTCCTACAATGAGCAGTTCTTC.

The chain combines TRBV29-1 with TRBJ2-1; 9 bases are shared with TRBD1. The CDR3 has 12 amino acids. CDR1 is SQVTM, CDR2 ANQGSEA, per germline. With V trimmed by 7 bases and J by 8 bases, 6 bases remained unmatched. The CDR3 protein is CSALTGGDEQFF. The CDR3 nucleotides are TGCAGCGCACTGACAGGGGGGGATGAGCAGTTCTTC.

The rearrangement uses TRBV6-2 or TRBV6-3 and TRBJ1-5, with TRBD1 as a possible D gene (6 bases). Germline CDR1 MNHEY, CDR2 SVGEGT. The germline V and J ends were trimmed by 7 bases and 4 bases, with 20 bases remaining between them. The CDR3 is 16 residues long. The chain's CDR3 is CASMRLGTRTNQPQHF. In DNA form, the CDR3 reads TGTGCCAGCATGAGGTTAGGGACACGTACGAATCAGCCCCAGCATTTT.

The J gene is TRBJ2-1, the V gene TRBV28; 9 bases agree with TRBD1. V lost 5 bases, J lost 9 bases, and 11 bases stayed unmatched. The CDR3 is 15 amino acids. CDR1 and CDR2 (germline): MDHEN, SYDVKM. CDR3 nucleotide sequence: TGTGCCAGCAGTGCCCCCGGGACAGGGATCGGTGAGCAGTTCTTC. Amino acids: CASSAPGTGIGEQFF.

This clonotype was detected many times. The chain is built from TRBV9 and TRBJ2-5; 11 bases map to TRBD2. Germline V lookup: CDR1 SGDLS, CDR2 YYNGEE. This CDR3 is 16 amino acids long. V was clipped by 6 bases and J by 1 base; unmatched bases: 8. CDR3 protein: CASTRSGRALQETQYF. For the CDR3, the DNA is TGTGCCAGCACTCGTAGCGGGAGGGCCCTCCAAGAGACCCAGTACTTC.

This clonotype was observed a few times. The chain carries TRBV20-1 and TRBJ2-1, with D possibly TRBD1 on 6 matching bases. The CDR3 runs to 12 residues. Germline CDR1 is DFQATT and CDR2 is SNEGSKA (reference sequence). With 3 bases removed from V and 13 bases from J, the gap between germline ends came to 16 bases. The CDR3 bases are TGCAGTGCTAGTAGCAGGGGATCTTTTCAGTTCTTC. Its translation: CSASSRGSFQFF.

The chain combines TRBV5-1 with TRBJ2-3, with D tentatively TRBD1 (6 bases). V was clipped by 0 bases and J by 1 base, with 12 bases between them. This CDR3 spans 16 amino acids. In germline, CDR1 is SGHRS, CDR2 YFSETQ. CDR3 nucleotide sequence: TGCGCCAGCAGCTTGGGACGGGACAAAGGCACAGATACGCAGTATTTT. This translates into CASSLGRDKGTDTQYF.

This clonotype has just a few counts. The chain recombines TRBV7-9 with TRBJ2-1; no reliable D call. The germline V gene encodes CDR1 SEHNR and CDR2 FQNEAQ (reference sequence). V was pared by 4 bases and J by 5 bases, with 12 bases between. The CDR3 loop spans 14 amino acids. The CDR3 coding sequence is TGTGCCAGCAGCTGGGATACCGGCCACAATGAGCAGTTCTTC. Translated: CASSWDTGHNEQFF. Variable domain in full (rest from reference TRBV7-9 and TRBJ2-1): DTGVSQNPRHKITKRGQNVTFRCDPISEHNRLYWYRQTLGQGPEFLTYFQNEAQLEKSRLLSDRFSAERPKGSFSTLEIQRTEQGDSAMYLCASSWDTGHNEQFFGPGTRLTVL.